This passage covers 7 T cell receptor beta chains from one sample sequenced in a study of T-cell memory formation after mild COVID-19. TCRdb ran MiXCR on the 5' RACE reads and lists one entry per CDR3 protein. Of approximately 240,000 distinct CDR3 sequences listed, about a sixth are singletons. Sample: PBMCs or a T cell subset sorted from them (not recorded which). These receptors were obtained from a man in his late teens or twenties who had mild COVID-19 (a few samples of this study predate the infection). Cell type and time point are not known.

J is TRBJ1-1 and V is TRBV7-2, with D possibly matching TRBD1 (6 bases). This CDR3 is 13 amino acids long. The germline V gene encodes CDR1 SGHTA and CDR2 FQGNSA. The V and J ends lost 5 bases and 5 bases respectively, with 12 bases between them. The CDR3 DNA sequence: TGTGCCAGCAGCCGCAGGGGCGGGACTGAAGCTTTCTTT. This sequence encodes CASSRRGGTEAFF. Together with reference TRBV7-2 and TRBJ1-1, the CDR3 gives the full variable domain: GAGVSQSPSNKVTEKGKDVELRCDPISGHTALYWYRQSLGQGLEFLIYFQGNSAPDKSGLPSDRFSAERTGGSVSTLTIQRTQQEDSAVYLCASSRRGGTEAFFGQGTRLTVV.

The V gene is TRBV7-9, the J gene TRBJ2-3; D is ambiguous. The V and J ends lost 8 bases and 2 bases respectively, with 23 bases between them. CDR1 and CDR2 from the germline V gene are SEHNR and FQNEAQ (reference sequence). CDR3 length equals 17 residues. The DNA of the CDR3 is TGTGCCAGCGCCCCCTGGCAAGGAACCCAACACACAGATACGCAGTATTTT. Amino acids: CASAPWQGTQHTDTQYF.

This clonotype was detected many times. The chain combines TRBV2 with TRBJ1-6; 7 bases align to TRBD1. CDR1 is SNHLY, CDR2 FYNNEI, per germline. CDR3 length: 14 residues. Germline trimming cut 7 bases from V and 5 bases from J; bases unmatched to any gene: 5. The DNA for the CDR3 is TGTGCCAGCAAGGCAGGGGGGAATAATTCACCCCTCCACTTT. Encoded protein: CASKAGGNNSPLHF.

The V and J genes are TRBV28 and TRBJ2-2, with 7 bases fitting TRBD1. Trimming took 6 bases from V and 5 from J; bases not matched to a gene: 12. The CDR3 length is 16 residues. Germline V CDR1 and CDR2: MDHEN, SYDVKM. This CDR3 is CASSLPDRVRTGELFF. The CDR3 DNA sequence: TGTGCCAGCAGCCTCCCCGACAGGGTGAGAACCGGGGAGCTGTTTTTT.

The rearrangement uses TRBV7-2 and TRBJ1-5; D is undetermined. The germline V and J ends were trimmed by 4 bases and 1 base, with 8 bases remaining between them. The CDR3 sequence is 14 residues long. Per germline, CDR1 SGHTA and CDR2 FQGNSA. CDR3 sequence reads: CASSSDPSNQPQHF. For the CDR3, the DNA is TGTGCCAGCAGCTCCGACCCCAGCAATCAGCCCCAGCATTTT.

The chain recombines TRBV4-2 with TRBJ2-1; tentatively, D is TRBD2 (5 bases). Trimming took off 4 bases at V and 5 bases at J, with 15 bases between the two ends. Germline V gene sequence: CDR1 LGHNA, CDR2 YNFKEQ. The CDR3 sequence is 15 residues long. The CDR3 here is CASSPFASRDNEQFF. Here the CDR3 DNA reads TGTGCCAGCAGCCCCTTTGCTAGCCGGGACAATGAGCAGTTCTTC.

This clonotype came up a few times. V and J are TRBV7-8 and TRBJ1-2; tentatively, D is TRBD1 (5 bases). The ends were cut back, 1 base at V and 6 bases at J, with 15 bases in the middle. There are 15 residues in the CDR3. In germline, CDR1 is SGHVS, CDR2 FQNEAQ. DNA for the CDR3: TGTGCCAGCAGCTTAGGGCCCGGGGCATCTCATGGCTACACCTTC. It yields the protein CASSLGPGASHGYTF.